This TCR beta chain was sequenced during a study of response to subunit inactivated influenza vaccine. This clonotype was counted only a few times. V lost 4 bases and J 5 bases, leaving 13 bases between the germline ends. The CDR3 extends over 14 amino acids. Germline V gene data show CDR1 as KGHDR and CDR2 as SFDVKD. TCRdb processed the RT-PCR reads anew with MiXCR; each CDR3 protein has one entry. The sample consists of 180,000 or so distinct CDR3 sequences, approximately 12% of them appearing once. The same data also contributed to another study, on T cells expressing NK-cell markers. That paper states: TCR beta cDNA was generated via 5'RACE template switching incorporating UMIs.

The receptor's source is a man aged 50-60 years who received an inactivated influenza vaccine. The chain employs TRBV24-1 and TRBJ2-5; D not certain. The sample consisted of CD8+ T cells sorted from PBMCs, taken approximately 13 days after vaccination. CDR3 in DNA: TGTGCCACCAGTGAAACCAATTCGAAGGAGACCCAGTACTTC. It translates to CATSETNSKETQYF.